This entry concerns a single TCR beta chain. After removal of 6 bases from V and 9 bases from J, the junction contained 7 bases not matched to a gene. Germline V gene sequence: CDR1 MNHNS, CDR2 SASEGT. The CDR3 runs to 13 residues. This sample was taken from a study of T cell changes during pregnancy in multiple sclerosis. Assay: immunoSEQ multiplex PCR; the TCRdb copy retains only in-frame clones and omits some. The sample holds some 57,000 clones, approximately 90% seen once. The chain has TRBV6-1 and TRBJ1-3; 8 bases map to TRBD1. This specimen was peripheral blood, taken in the first trimester of pregnancy. The receptor was derived from a female donor in good health, enrolled as a control in a pregnancy study. This CDR3 is CASSKDRDSTIYF. In DNA, the CDR3 is TGTGCCAGCAGCAAGGACAGGGACAGCACCATATATTTT.